Listed below are T cell receptor beta chains from one sample, sequenced in a study of shared clonotypes between healthy human individuals. The table came from immunoSEQ multiplex PCR; TCRdb's copy has only in-frame clones and leaves some out. The table includes 1,500,000 or so clones, 98% detected once. The sequenced material came from naive CD4+ T cells sorted from blood. The receptor source for this set is a man aged 25-40 years in good health. The CDR3 runs from the conserved cysteine through the conserved F or W. The order of the fields is V gene, J gene, D gene, clone size, CDR3 DNA, CDR3 protein. The D gene is left open where the match is weak. Only some rows state a clone size, as once, few, many or a class for expanded clones.

v_gene: TRBV30
j_gene: TRBJ2-3
d_gene: NA
abundance: NA
CDR3nt: TGTGCCTGGAGGGGCCCCACAGATACGCAGTATTTT
CDR3aa: CAWRGPTDTQYF

v_gene: TRBV5-1
j_gene: TRBJ2-5
d_gene: NA
abundance: NA
CDR3nt: TGCGCCAGCAGCTTGGTAGGTCGGGAGACCCAGTACTTC
CDR3aa: CASSLVGRETQYF

v_gene: TRBV7-9
j_gene: TRBJ2-3
d_gene: NA
abundance: NA
CDR3nt: TGTGCCAGCAGCTTAGACCTAGCAGGGGATACGCAGTATTTT
CDR3aa: CASSLDLAGDTQYF

v_gene: TRBV29-1
j_gene: TRBJ1-1
d_gene: TRBD1
abundance: NA
CDR3nt: TGCAGCGTTGCACGGGACAGGGCTTTTTCCCCCGAAGCTTTCTTT
CDR3aa: CSVARDRAFSPEAFF

v_gene: TRBV6-1
j_gene: TRBJ1-1
d_gene: NA
abundance: NA
CDR3nt: TGTGCCAGCAGTCCTGGAGACAGCCCGAACACTGAAGCTTTCTTT
CDR3aa: CASSPGDSPNTEAFF

v_gene: TRBV21-1
j_gene: TRBJ2-7
d_gene: NA
abundance: once
CDR3nt: TGTGCCAGCAGACGGAGCTACGAGCAGTACTTC
CDR3aa: CASRRSYEQYF

v_gene: TRBV9
j_gene: TRBJ2-1
d_gene: NA
abundance: NA
CDR3nt: TGTGCCAGCAGCGAGGGGGGCGCCTACAATGAGCAGTTCTTC
CDR3aa: CASSEGGAYNEQFF

v_gene: TRBV4-3
j_gene: TRBJ1-3
d_gene: TRBD1
abundance: once
CDR3nt: TGCGCCAGCAGCCAATCTCCCACAGGGGCTGGAAACACCATATATTTT
CDR3aa: CASSQSPTGAGNTIYF

v_gene: TRBV27
j_gene: TRBJ2-7
d_gene: TRBD2
abundance: NA
CDR3nt: TGTGCCAGCAGGGCGGGAGGTACCATAGGCTACGAGCAGTACTTC
CDR3aa: CASRAGGTIGYEQYF

v_gene: TRBV15
j_gene: TRBJ2-3
d_gene: TRBD1
abundance: NA
CDR3nt: TGTGCCACCAGCAGGCGGACAGGGAGCACAGATACGCAGTATTTT
CDR3aa: CATSRRTGSTDTQYF

v_gene: TRBV7-2
j_gene: TRBJ1-2
d_gene: TRBD1
abundance: NA
CDR3nt: TGTGCCAGCAGCTGGCCGGGACAGGGGAGGCATGGCTACACCTTC
CDR3aa: CASSWPGQGRHGYTF

v_gene: TRBV18
j_gene: TRBJ1-2
d_gene: NA
abundance: NA
CDR3nt: TGTGCCAGCTCACCGACCAAGTCCGGGGGCTACACCTTC
CDR3aa: CASSPTKSGGYTF

v_gene: TRBV19
j_gene: TRBJ2-5
d_gene: NA
abundance: NA
CDR3nt: TGTGCCAGTAGTCAGAGAAGGGTTCAAGAGACCCAGTACTTC
CDR3aa: CASSQRRVQETQYF

v_gene: TRBV11-2
j_gene: TRBJ2-7
d_gene: TRBD2
abundance: NA
CDR3nt: TGTGCCAGCAGCCCCCTAGCGGGAGTATACGAGCAGTACTTC
CDR3aa: CASSPLAGVYEQYF

v_gene: TRBV10-3
j_gene: TRBJ1-5
d_gene: TRBD1
abundance: NA
CDR3nt: TGTGCCATCCGGACAGGGGTCCATCAGCCCCAGCATTTT
CDR3aa: CAIRTGVHQPQHF

v_gene: TRBV27
j_gene: TRBJ2-7
d_gene: NA
abundance: NA
CDR3nt: TGTGCCAGCAGTCCCTCCTCCTACGAGCAGTACTTC
CDR3aa: CASSPSSYEQYF

v_gene: TRBV29-1
j_gene: TRBJ2-3
d_gene: TRBD2
abundance: NA
CDR3nt: TGCAGCGGCAGACTAGCGGTCACACCAACAGATACGCAGTATTTT
CDR3aa: CSGRLAVTPTDTQYF

v_gene: TRBV27
j_gene: TRBJ2-6
d_gene: NA
abundance: NA
CDR3nt: TGTGCCAGCAGTTTTTTACCCCTTTCTGGGGCCAACGTCCTGACTTTC
CDR3aa: CASSFLPLSGANVLTF

v_gene: TRBV9
j_gene: TRBJ2-7
d_gene: NA
abundance: NA
CDR3nt: TGTGCCAGCAGCGTAGCGGGAGAGTCCTACGAGCAGTACTTC
CDR3aa: CASSVAGESYEQYF

v_gene: TRBV11-2
j_gene: TRBJ1-3
d_gene: NA
abundance: once
CDR3nt: TGTGCCAGCAGCTTCGCAGGGGATGGAAACACCATATATTTT
CDR3aa: CASSFAGDGNTIYF

v_gene: TRBV5-1
j_gene: TRBJ2-1
d_gene: TRBD2
abundance: NA
CDR3nt: TGCGCCAGCAGCTTGACCCAACTAGCGGGATATACAATTGAGCAGTTCTTC
CDR3aa: CASSLTQLAGYTIEQFF

v_gene: TRBV6-5
j_gene: TRBJ1-1
d_gene: NA
abundance: NA
CDR3nt: TGTGCCAGCAGTTACTTGAGGGTTTCCACTGAAGCTTTCTTT
CDR3aa: CASSYLRVSTEAFF

v_gene: TRBV5-4
j_gene: TRBJ2-2
d_gene: TRBD2
abundance: NA
CDR3nt: TGTGCCAGCAGCTTGCTCGCGGGAGAGACCGGGGAGCTGTTTTTT
CDR3aa: CASSLLAGETGELFF

v_gene: TRBV7-8
j_gene: TRBJ2-1
d_gene: TRBD1
abundance: NA
CDR3nt: TGTGCCAGCAGCTCAGACAGGGGGCAGCTCTACAATGAGCAGTTCTTC
CDR3aa: CASSSDRGQLYNEQFF

v_gene: TRBV28
j_gene: TRBJ1-5
d_gene: NA
abundance: NA
CDR3nt: TGTGCCAGCAGTGAGCCGGGAGTCGGACAGCCCCAGCATTTT
CDR3aa: CASSEPGVGQPQHF

v_gene: TRBV9
j_gene: TRBJ2-3
d_gene: TRBD2
abundance: NA
CDR3nt: TGTGCCAGCAGCCCCGAGGGGCGGGAGTTCACAGATACGCAGTATTTT
CDR3aa: CASSPEGREFTDTQYF

v_gene: TRBV25-1
j_gene: TRBJ1-2
d_gene: TRBD1
abundance: NA
CDR3nt: TGTGCCAGCAGTGCCACAGGGGTCCGGATCTATGGCTACACCTTC
CDR3aa: CASSATGVRIYGYTF

v_gene: TRBV7-9
j_gene: TRBJ2-5
d_gene: NA
abundance: NA
CDR3nt: TGTGCCAGCACCCCCCGGGCAGGCCAAGAGACCCAGTACTTC
CDR3aa: CASTPRAGQETQYF

v_gene: TRBV6-1
j_gene: TRBJ2-7
d_gene: TRBD1
abundance: NA
CDR3nt: TGTGCCACCTCCTGGACAGGGGAGGCCGAGCAGTACTTC
CDR3aa: CATSWTGEAEQYF

v_gene: TRBV4-1
j_gene: TRBJ1-1
d_gene: NA
abundance: NA
CDR3nt: TGCGCCAGCAGCCAAGGGGTTTTCGCTGAAGCTTTCTTT
CDR3aa: CASSQGVFAEAFF

v_gene: TRBV27
j_gene: TRBJ2-7
d_gene: TRBD2
abundance: NA
CDR3nt: TGTGCCAGCAGTCAGACGCCGGGACTAGCCTACGAGCAGTACTTC
CDR3aa: CASSQTPGLAYEQYF

v_gene: TRBV28
j_gene: TRBJ2-7
d_gene: TRBD1
abundance: NA
CDR3nt: TGTGCCAGCAGTCCCAGTCTGGACAGGGGCTACGAGCAGTACTTC
CDR3aa: CASSPSLDRGYEQYF

v_gene: TRBV25-1
j_gene: TRBJ2-7
d_gene: NA
abundance: NA
CDR3nt: TGTGCCAGCAGTGACCCCGGGTACGAGCAGTACTTC
CDR3aa: CASSDPGYEQYF

v_gene: TRBV7-2
j_gene: TRBJ2-2
d_gene: NA
abundance: NA
CDR3nt: TGTGCCAGCAGCCTGACCATGGGCGGCACCGGGGAGCTGTTTTTT
CDR3aa: CASSLTMGGTGELFF

v_gene: TRBV5-1
j_gene: TRBJ2-1
d_gene: TRBD2
abundance: once
CDR3nt: TGCGCCAGCAGCTGGGCCAGAGCTAGCGGGAGCTCCTACAATGAGCAGTTCTTC
CDR3aa: CASSWARASGSSYNEQFF

v_gene: TRBV5-4
j_gene: TRBJ2-1
d_gene: TRBD2
abundance: NA
CDR3nt: TGTGCCAGCAGTGGACTAGCGGGAGGGTTTGGTGAGCAGTTCTTC
CDR3aa: CASSGLAGGFGEQFF

v_gene: TRBV5-4
j_gene: TRBJ2-2
d_gene: TRBD2
abundance: NA
CDR3nt: TGTGCCAGCAGAGACTCCGGGACTATAAACACCGGGGAGCTGTTTTTT
CDR3aa: CASRDSGTINTGELFF

v_gene: TRBV7-9
j_gene: TRBJ1-2
d_gene: NA
abundance: NA
CDR3nt: TGTGCCAGCAGCTTAAGGCAGGGCCTGGGGGATGACTATGGCTACACCTTC
CDR3aa: CASSLRQGLGDDYGYTF

v_gene: TRBV4-1
j_gene: TRBJ1-2
d_gene: NA
abundance: NA
CDR3nt: TGCGCCAGCAGCACAAGATTTGGGGGCTACACCTTC
CDR3aa: CASSTRFGGYTF

v_gene: TRBV5-1
j_gene: TRBJ2-4
d_gene: NA
abundance: NA
CDR3nt: TGCGCCAGCAGTCCACGGGGGGCAGCGGAAAACATTCAGTACTTC
CDR3aa: CASSPRGAAENIQYF

v_gene: TRBV5-1
j_gene: TRBJ2-7
d_gene: TRBD1
abundance: NA
CDR3nt: TGCGCCAGCAGCTTGGAGGGACAGGGGTTCGAGCAGTACTTC
CDR3aa: CASSLEGQGFEQYF

v_gene: TRBV6-5
j_gene: TRBJ2-5
d_gene: NA
abundance: NA
CDR3nt: TGTGCCAGCAGTTCGCGGATTGTGGGTGCACGAGAGACCCAGTACTTC
CDR3aa: CASSSRIVGARETQYF

v_gene: TRBV4-3
j_gene: TRBJ2-1
d_gene: NA
abundance: NA
CDR3nt: TGCGCCAGCAGCCAAGATGGGTGGGTTTCTGAGCAGTTCTTC
CDR3aa: CASSQDGWVSEQFF

v_gene: TRBV18
j_gene: TRBJ2-2
d_gene: TRBD1
abundance: NA
CDR3nt: TGTGCCAGCTCACCGTATTTACCAGGGACAGGGAACACCGGGGAGCTGTTTTTT
CDR3aa: CASSPYLPGTGNTGELFF

v_gene: TRBV18
j_gene: TRBJ2-5
d_gene: NA
abundance: NA
CDR3nt: TGTGCCAGCTCCCCGGAAGGTCTTCTGGAGACCCAGTACTTC
CDR3aa: CASSPEGLLETQYF

v_gene: TRBV5-4
j_gene: TRBJ2-7
d_gene: TRBD1
abundance: NA
CDR3nt: TGTGCCAGCAGCTTGCCGGGCAGGGGGACGTCATCTACCTACGAGCAGTACTTC
CDR3aa: CASSLPGRGTSSTYEQYF